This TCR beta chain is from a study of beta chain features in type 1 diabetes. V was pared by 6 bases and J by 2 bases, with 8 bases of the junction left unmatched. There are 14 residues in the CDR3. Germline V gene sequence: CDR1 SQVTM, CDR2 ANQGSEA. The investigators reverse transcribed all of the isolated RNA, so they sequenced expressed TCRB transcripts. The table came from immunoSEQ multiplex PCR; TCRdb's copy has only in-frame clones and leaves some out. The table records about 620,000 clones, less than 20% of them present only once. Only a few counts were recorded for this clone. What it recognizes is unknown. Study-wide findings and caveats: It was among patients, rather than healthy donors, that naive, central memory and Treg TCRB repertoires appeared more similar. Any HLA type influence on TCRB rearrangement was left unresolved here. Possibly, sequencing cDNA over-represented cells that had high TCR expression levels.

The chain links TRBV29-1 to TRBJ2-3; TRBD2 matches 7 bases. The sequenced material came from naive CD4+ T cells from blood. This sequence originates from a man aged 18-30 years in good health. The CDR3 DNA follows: TGCAGCGTGCAACAGCGGGGCGACACAGATACGCAGTATTTT. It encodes CSVQQRGDTDTQYF.